The TCR beta chain under discussion was sequenced for a study of control samples from healthy donors and cancer patients. Germline V gene data show CDR1 as MNHEY and CDR2 as SMNVEV (reference sequence). The CDR3 loop spans 15 amino acids. V lost 8 bases, J lost 1 base, and 15 bases lay in between. Repertoires were generated with immunoSEQ multiplex PCR, while TCRdb's copy carries only in-frame clones and drops some. The sample contains more than 95,000 clones, about 90% of which appear only once. The receptor's source is a man aged 55 to 70 in good health. Sequenced: blood. V is TRBV27 and J is TRBJ1-3; D is unclear. Here the CDR3 reads CASSPTVTSGNTIYF. CDR3 sequence (DNA): TGTGCCAGCTCACCGACCGTCACATCTGGAAACACCATATATTTT.